This T cell receptor (beta chain) came from a study of blood T cells in healthy people across ages. General study findings and limits: Leaving the PBMCs unsorted stopped any conclusive comparison of naive versus antigen-experienced cells. Underestimates were what the diversity estimates from one million T cells were considered to be.

For this clonotype: Its antigen is unknown.

Then a second PCR, running roughly 7 to 11 cycles, was carried out with a sample-barcoded 5' primer and a J-beta primer mix. TCRdb ran MiXCR on the 5' RACE reads and lists one entry per CDR3 protein. The repertoire consists of about 1.5 million distinct CDR3 sequences, with approximately 43% occurring once and the leading ten covering over 3.5%. The source is a woman younger than 35 in good health. The source material was blood.

CDR3 DNA sequence: TGTGCCAGCAGCGCCGTCAGGGTGGGTCGTGGAAACACCATATATTTT. Translating it yields CASSAVRVGRGNTIYF. V usage is TRBV7-2 and J usage is TRBJ1-3; D possibly corresponds to TRBD1 (5 bases). V lost 5 bases to trimming and J lost 3 bases, with 17 bases between them. The CDR3 is 16 amino acids. The germline V gene encodes CDR1 SGHTA and CDR2 FQGNSA.